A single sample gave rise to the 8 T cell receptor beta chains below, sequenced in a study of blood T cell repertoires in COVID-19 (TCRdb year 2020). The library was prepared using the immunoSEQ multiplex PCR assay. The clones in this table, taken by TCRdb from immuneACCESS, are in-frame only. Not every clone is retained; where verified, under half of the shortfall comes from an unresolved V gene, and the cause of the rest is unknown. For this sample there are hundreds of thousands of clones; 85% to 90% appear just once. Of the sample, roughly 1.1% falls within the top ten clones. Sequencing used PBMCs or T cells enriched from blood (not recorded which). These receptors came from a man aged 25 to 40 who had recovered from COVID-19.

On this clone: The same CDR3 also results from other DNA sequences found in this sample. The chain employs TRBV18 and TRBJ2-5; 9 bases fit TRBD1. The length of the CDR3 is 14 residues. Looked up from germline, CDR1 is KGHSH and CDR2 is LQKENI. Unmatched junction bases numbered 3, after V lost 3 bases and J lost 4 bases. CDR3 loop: CASSPGTGRETQYF. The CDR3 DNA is TGTGCCAGCTCACCCGGGACAGGGAGAGAGACCCAGTACTTC.

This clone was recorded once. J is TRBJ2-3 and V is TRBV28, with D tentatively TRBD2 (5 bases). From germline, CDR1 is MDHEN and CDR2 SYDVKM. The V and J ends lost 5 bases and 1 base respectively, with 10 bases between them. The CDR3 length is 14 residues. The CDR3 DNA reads TGTGCCAGCAGTGGCCCCGGGGGCACAGATACGCAGTATTTT. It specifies CASSGPGGTDTQYF.

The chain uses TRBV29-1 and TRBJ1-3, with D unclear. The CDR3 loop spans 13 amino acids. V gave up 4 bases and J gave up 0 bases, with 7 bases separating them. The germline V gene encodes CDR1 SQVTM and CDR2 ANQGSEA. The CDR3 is CSVGEFSGNTIYF. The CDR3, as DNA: TGCAGCGTTGGGGAGTTCTCTGGAAACACCATATATTTT.

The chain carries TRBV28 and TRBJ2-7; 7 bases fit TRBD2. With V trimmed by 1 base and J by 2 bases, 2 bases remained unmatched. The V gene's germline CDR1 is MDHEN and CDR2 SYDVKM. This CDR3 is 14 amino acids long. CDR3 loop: CASSLLAGTYEQYF. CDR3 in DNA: TGTGCCAGCAGTTTATTAGCGGGCACCTACGAGCAGTACTTC.

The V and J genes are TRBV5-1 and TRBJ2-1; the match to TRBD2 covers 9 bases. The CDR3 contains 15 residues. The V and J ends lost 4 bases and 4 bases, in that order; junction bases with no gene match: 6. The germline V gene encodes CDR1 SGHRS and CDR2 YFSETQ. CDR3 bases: TGCGCCAGCAGCGGTAGCGGGAGCGCTTACAATGAGCAGTTCTTC. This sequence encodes CASSGSGSAYNEQFF.

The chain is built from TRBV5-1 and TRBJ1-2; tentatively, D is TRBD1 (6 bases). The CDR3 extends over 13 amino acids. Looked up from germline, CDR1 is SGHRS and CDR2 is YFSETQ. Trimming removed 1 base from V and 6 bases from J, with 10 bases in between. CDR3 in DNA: TGCGCCAGCAGCTTGAACACAGGGAATGGCTACACCTTC. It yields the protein CASSLNTGNGYTF.

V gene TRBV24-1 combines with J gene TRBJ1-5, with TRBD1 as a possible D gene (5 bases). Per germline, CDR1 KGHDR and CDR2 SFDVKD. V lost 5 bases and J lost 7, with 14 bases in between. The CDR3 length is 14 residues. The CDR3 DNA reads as TGTGCCACCAGTGGCGTGCAGGGTCACCAGCCCCAGCATTTT. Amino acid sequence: CATSGVQGHQPQHF.

The CDR3 coding sequence is TGTGCCACCAGTGAGGGGGGGCCCGAAGCTTTCTTT. Translating gives CATSEGGPEAFF. The rearrangement links TRBV24-1 to TRBJ1-1; D perhaps matches TRBD1 (6 bases). V lost 4 bases to trimming and J lost 8 bases, with 10 bases between them. CDR1 KGHDR and CDR2 SFDVKD come from the germline V gene. The CDR3 covers 12 residues.